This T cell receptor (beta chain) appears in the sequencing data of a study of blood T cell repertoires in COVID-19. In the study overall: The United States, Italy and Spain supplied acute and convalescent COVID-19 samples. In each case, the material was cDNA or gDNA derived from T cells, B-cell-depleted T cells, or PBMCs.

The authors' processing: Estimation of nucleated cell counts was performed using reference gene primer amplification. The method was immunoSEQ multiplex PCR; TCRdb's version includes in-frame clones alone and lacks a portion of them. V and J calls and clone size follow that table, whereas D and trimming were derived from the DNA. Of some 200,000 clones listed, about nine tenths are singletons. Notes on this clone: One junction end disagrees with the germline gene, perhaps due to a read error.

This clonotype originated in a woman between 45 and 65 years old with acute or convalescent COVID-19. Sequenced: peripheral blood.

The CDR3 DNA sequence: TGTGCCAGCAGCCAAGATCCAGGGGGCGCTAGTGGCCACACCTTC. It codes for CASSQDPGGASGHTF. The gene calls are TRBV3-1 (or the pseudogene TRBV3-2) and TRBJ1-2, with 8 bases matching TRBD1. Germline V gene sequence: CDR1 LGHDT, CDR2 YNNKEL (reference sequence). CDR3 length equals 15 residues.